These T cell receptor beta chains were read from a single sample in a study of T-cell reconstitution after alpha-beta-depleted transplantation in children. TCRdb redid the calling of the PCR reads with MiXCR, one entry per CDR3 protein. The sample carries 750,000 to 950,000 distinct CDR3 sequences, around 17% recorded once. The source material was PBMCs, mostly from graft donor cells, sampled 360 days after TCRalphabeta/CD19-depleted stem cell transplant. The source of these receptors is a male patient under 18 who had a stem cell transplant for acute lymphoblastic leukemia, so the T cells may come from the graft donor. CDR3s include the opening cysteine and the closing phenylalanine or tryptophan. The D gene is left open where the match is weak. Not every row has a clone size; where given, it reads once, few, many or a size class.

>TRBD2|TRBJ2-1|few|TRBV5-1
TGCGCCAGCAGCCCAGAGGGTTCGACTAGCGGGGCACTAAGGGGTGATGAGCAGTTCTTC
CASSPEGSTSGALRGDEQFF
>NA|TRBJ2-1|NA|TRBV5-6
TGTGCCAGCAGGACCCTCTACAATGAGCAGTTCTTC
CASRTLYNEQFF
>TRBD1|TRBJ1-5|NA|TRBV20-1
TGCAGTGCTAAGACAGGGACTAGCAATCAGCCCCAGCATTTT
CSAKTGTSNQPQHF
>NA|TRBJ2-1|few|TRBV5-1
TGCGCCAGCAGCTTAAATATCGGGAGCTCCTACAATGAGCAGTTCTTC
CASSLNIGSSYNEQFF
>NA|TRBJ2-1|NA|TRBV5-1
TGCGCCAGCAGCCCGTTGGAGCCCGGCCGGGGCAATGAGCAGTTCTTC
CASSPLEPGRGNEQFF
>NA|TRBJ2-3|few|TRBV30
TGTGCCTGGGCCGTATCCACAGATACGCAGTATTTT
CAWAVSTDTQYF
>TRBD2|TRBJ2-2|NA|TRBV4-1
TGCGCCAGCAGGATTCTAGCGGGAGGGTCCACCGGGGAGCTGTTTTTT
CASRILAGGSTGELFF
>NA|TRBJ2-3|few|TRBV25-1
TGTGCCAGCAGTGGATGGACAGTCACAGATACGCAGTATTTT
CASSGWTVTDTQYF
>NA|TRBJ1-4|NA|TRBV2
TGTGCCAGCTTCCGAAGTTCGGCTACGGAAAAACTGTTTTTT
CASFRSSATEKLFF
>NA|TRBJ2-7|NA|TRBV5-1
TGCGCCAGCAGCTTGCCTACTTTGTCTACGAAGCAGTACTTC
CASSLPTLSTKQYF
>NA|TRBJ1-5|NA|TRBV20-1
TGCAGTGCAGCAGAAAATCAGCCCCAGCATTTT
CSAAENQPQHF
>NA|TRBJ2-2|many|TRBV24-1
TGTGCCACCAGTGATCACAGGCCCACCGGGGAGCTGTTTTTT
CATSDHRPTGELFF
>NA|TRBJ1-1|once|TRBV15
TGTGCCACCAGCAGAGTATACGGGGACACTGAAGCTTTCTTT
CATSRVYGDTEAFF
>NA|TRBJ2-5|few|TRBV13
TGTGCCAGCAGCCAACAGCCCAGGGAGACCCAGTACTTC
CASSQQPRETQYF
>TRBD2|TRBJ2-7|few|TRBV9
TGTGCCAGCAGCGTAGAGGCGGGAGCTGGGTACGAGCAGTACTTC
CASSVEAGAGYEQYF
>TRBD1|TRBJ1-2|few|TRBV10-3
TGTGCCATCACCACCGTGCCGACAGGGGGCTATGGCTACACCTTC
CAITTVPTGGYGYTF
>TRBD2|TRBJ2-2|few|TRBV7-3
TGTGCCAGCAGCCCCGAAAGCGGGAGGGCCCGAGGAGGGGAGCTGTTTTTT
CASSPESGRARGGELFF
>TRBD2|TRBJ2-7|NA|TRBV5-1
TGCGCCAGCAGCTTGGGACTAGCGGGAGGTAACGAGCAGTACTTC
CASSLGLAGGNEQYF
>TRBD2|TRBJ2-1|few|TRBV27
TGTGCCAGCAGTTTATCGTGGCTAGCGGCAAGGTACAATGAGCAGTTCTTC
CASSLSWLAARYNEQFF
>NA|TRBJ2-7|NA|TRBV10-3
TGTGCCATCAGTGACCAACATGGAGGTGGGGTACTTGGGGTCTACGAGCAGTACTTC
CAISDQHGGGVLGVYEQYF
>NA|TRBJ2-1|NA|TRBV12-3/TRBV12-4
TGTGCCATAAGGCAATATTCCTACAATGAGCAGTTCTTC
CAIRQYSYNEQFF
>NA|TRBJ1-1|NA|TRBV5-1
TGCGCCAGCAGCTTGAGGTATTCGATGAACACTGAAGCTTTCTTT
CASSLRYSMNTEAFF
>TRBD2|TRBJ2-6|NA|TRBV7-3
TGTGCCAGCAGCTTAATCGGGGGTCTAGCGGCTCCCAGCTCTGGGGCCAACGTCCTGACTTTC
CASSLIGGLAAPSSGANVLTF
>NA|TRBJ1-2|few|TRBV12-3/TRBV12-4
TGTGCCAGCAGTTCCACCCGGGTTTCAGGAGGCTACACCTTC
CASSSTRVSGGYTF
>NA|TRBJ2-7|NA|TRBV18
TGTGCCAGCTCACCACGGGTCAAGGGAAGCTCCTACGAGCAGTACTTC
CASSPRVKGSSYEQYF
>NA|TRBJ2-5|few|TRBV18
TGTGCCAGCTCAACGGAGGGCCAAAAGACCCAGTACTTC
CASSTEGQKTQYF
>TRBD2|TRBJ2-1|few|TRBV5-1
TGCGCCAGCAGCTGGACTAGCGGGACTTACTATGAGCAGTTCTTC
CASSWTSGTYYEQFF
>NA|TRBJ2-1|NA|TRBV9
TGTGCCAGCAGCGTAGGGGGGACTGTGCAGGAGGAGCAGTTCTTC
CASSVGGTVQEEQFF
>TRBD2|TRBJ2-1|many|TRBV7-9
TGTGCCAGCAGCTTGGCGGGAGGGGGTGGGAATGAGCAGTTCTTC
CASSLAGGGGNEQFF
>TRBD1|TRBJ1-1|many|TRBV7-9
TGTGCCAGCAGCTTCGGGACAGGGGGCACTGAAGCTTTCTTT
CASSFGTGGTEAFF
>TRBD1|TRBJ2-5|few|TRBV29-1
TGCAGCGCCACAGGGGGCGGCGAGACCCAGTACTTC
CSATGGGETQYF
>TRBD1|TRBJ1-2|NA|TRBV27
TGTGCCAGCAGTTCCCTGGGACAGGGCAAATATGGCTACACCTTC
CASSSLGQGKYGYTF
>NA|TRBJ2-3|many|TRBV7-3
TGTGCCAGCAGCTTAGCCGGGGGGCGCATCACAGATACGCAGTATTTT
CASSLAGGRITDTQYF
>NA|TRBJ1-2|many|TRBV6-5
TGTGCCAGCAGTTATGAACGCAAGAACTATGGCTACACCTTC
CASSYERKNYGYTF
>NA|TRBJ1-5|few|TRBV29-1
TGCAGCGTTGGAAACGGCAATCAGCCCCAGCATTTT
CSVGNGNQPQHF
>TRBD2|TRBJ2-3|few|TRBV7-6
TGTGCCAGCAGCAGACTAGCAGGAGCGCAGTATTTT
CASSRLAGAQYF
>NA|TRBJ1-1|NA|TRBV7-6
TGTGCCAGCAGTGGATTTGGGGAGAACACTGAAGCTTTCTTT
CASSGFGENTEAFF
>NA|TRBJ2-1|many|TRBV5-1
TGTGCCAGCAGCCTGGACGGCGGCTCCTACAATGAGCAGTTCTTC
CASSLDGGSYNEQFF
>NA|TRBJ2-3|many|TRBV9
TGTGCCAGCAGCGTAAGAGGGGCAGATACGCAGTATTTT
CASSVRGADTQYF
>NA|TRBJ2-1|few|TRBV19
TGTGCCAGTAGTATAGTGGGGGTCAATGAGCAGTTCTTC
CASSIVGVNEQFF
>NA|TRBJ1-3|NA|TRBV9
TGTGCCAGCAGCGTGACAGGAGCGCTCTCTGGAAACACCATATATTTT
CASSVTGALSGNTIYF